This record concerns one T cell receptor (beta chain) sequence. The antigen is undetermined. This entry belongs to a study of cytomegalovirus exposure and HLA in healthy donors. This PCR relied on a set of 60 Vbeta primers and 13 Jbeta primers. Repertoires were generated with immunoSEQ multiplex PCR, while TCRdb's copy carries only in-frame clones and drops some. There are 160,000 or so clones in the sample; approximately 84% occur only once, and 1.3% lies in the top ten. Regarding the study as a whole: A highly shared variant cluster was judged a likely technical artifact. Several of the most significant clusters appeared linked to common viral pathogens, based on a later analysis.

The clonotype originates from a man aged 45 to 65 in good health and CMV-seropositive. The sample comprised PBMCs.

DNA for the CDR3: TGTGCTAGTGGTTCGGGGACAGGGAACACTGAAGCTTTCTTT. This sequence encodes CASGSGTGNTEAFF. The chain joins TRBV12-5 to TRBJ1-1; 8 bases map to TRBD1. With V trimmed by 4 bases and J by 1 base, 2 bases remained unmatched. CDR3 length equals 14 residues. CDR1 is LGHNT and CDR2 is FRNRAP in the germline V gene.